These T cell receptor beta chains were read from a single sample in a study of T-cell reconstitution after alpha-beta-depleted transplantation in children. TCRdb redid the calling of the PCR reads with MiXCR, one entry per CDR3 protein. Of 330,000 or so distinct CDR3 sequences detected, 10% appear once; the ten largest clones hold 2% to 3%. Material: PBMCs from the stem cell graft donor, obtained from the stem cell graft. The receptors were gathered from a human donor who donated a stem cell graft to a child with acute lymphoblastic leukemia. The CDR3 runs from the conserved cysteine through the conserved F or W. The order of the fields is D gene, J gene, V gene, clone size, CDR3 length, CDR3 protein, CDR3 DNA. The D gene is left open where the match is weak. Clone size is not always given. Where it is, it says once, few, many or a class for expanded clones.

TRBD1,TRBJ1-5,TRBV4-3,.,14,CASSQGTGAQPQHF,TGCGCCAGCAGCCAAGGGACAGGGGCTCAGCCCCAGCATTTT
.,TRBJ1-1,TRBV6-1,.,13,CASSDLGDTEAFF,TGTGCCAGCAGTGACTTAGGGGATACTGAAGCTTTCTTT
.,TRBJ2-3,TRBV9,many,17,CASSVNVVGASTDTQYF,TGTGCCAGCAGCGTGAATGTTGTCGGAGCCAGCACAGATACGCAGTATTTT
.,TRBJ2-1,TRBV12-3/TRBV12-4,many,14,CASRIAGRVNEQFF,TGTGCCAGCAGGATAGCAGGGCGAGTGAATGAGCAGTTCTTC
.,TRBJ2-7,TRBV21-1,few,13,CASSWTREYEQYF,TGTGCCAGCAGCTGGACCAGAGAGTACGAGCAGTACTTC
.,TRBJ1-5,TRBV5-1,few,13,CASSRVGNQPQHF,TGCGCCAGCAGCCGGGTCGGTAATCAGCCCCAGCATTTT
TRBD1,TRBJ1-4,TRBV5-1,many,14,CASSVGQGNEKLFF,TGCGCCAGCAGCGTGGGACAGGGTAATGAAAAACTGTTTTTT
TRBD1,TRBJ2-1,TRBV4-2,.,16,CASSQDPGQPYNEQFF,TGTGCCAGCAGCCAAGATCCGGGACAGCCGTACAATGAGCAGTTCTTC
.,TRBJ1-6,TRBV27,.,15,CASSFFTGTDSPLHF,TGTGCCAGCAGTTTCTTCACAGGGACCGATTCACCCCTCCACTTT
TRBD1,TRBJ2-7,TRBV4-2,.,16,CASSQEVGTGGYEQYF,TGTGCCAGCAGCCAAGAGGTCGGGACAGGGGGATACGAGCAGTACTTC
.,TRBJ2-7,TRBV4-3,many,13,CASSQGGRDEQYF,TGCGCCAGCAGCCAAGGGGGCCGGGACGAGCAGTACTTC
.,TRBJ1-6,TRBV5-1,few,18,CASSPWPFGTEINSPLHF,TGCGCCAGCAGTCCTTGGCCTTTTGGCACTGAGATAAATTCACCCCTCCACTTT
.,TRBJ2-5,TRBV12-3/TRBV12-4,.,14,CASSLGTGQSTQYF,TGTGCCAGCAGTTTGGGAACAGGTCAAAGTACCCAGTACTTC
.,TRBJ2-5,TRBV5-5,many,16,CASSLAGTGLQETQYF,TGTGCCAGCAGCTTGGCCGGGACGGGACTCCAAGAGACCCAGTACTTC
.,TRBJ2-5,TRBV20-1,many,14,CSARVPGAQETQYF,TGCAGTGCTAGAGTCCCCGGGGCCCAAGAGACCCAGTACTTC
TRBD2,TRBJ2-7,TRBV20-1,.,17,CSARDGTSGRALYEQYF,TGCAGTGCTAGAGACGGGACTAGCGGGAGGGCCCTTTATGAGCAGTACTTC
TRBD1,TRBJ2-7,TRBV5-4,many,12,CASGTEAYEQYF,TGTGCCTCCGGGACAGAGGCCTACGAGCAGTACTTC
.,TRBJ2-5,TRBV5-1,.,14,CASDVPTVQETQYF,TGCGCCAGCGACGTACCGACAGTTCAAGAGACCCAGTACTTC
.,TRBJ1-1,TRBV5-1,many,14,CASSRTVVNTEAFF,TGCGCCAGCAGCAGGACGGTTGTGAACACTGAAGCTTTCTTT
.,TRBJ2-1,TRBV10-3,.,13,CAILSPPGDEQFF,TGTGCCATCTTGAGTCCGCCTGGGGATGAGCAGTTCTTC
.,TRBJ2-5,TRBV18,.,15,CASSPLAAGRETQYF,TGTGCCAGCTCACCATTGGCGGCGGGGAGAGAGACCCAGTACTTC
.,TRBJ2-7,TRBV21-1,.,16,CASSKFEGRSSYEQYF,TGTGCCAGCAGCAAATTTGAGGGACGCAGCTCCTACGAGCAGTACTTC